This is a list of T cell receptor beta chains from one sample in a study of blood T cell repertoires in COVID-19. The data were produced by immunoSEQ multiplex PCR, yet TCRdb's version contains in-frame clones alone and is incomplete. The sample yields about 320,000 clones, about 92% seen once. Specimen: PBMCs or T cells enriched from blood (not recorded which). These receptors originate from a man aged 60 to 75 who had recovered from COVID-19. The CDR3 runs from the conserved cysteine through the conserved F or W. A D gene is named only where the DNA matches it firmly.

J gene: TRBJ2-1
D gene: .
V gene: TRBV12-3/TRBV12-4
CDR3 length: 12
CDR3 DNA: TGTGCCAGCAGTTTTGGACGGGGGGAGCAGTTCTTC
CDR3 protein: CASSFGRGEQFF

J gene: TRBJ2-7
D gene: TRBD1
V gene: TRBV9
CDR3 length: 15
CDR3 DNA: TGTGCCAGCAGCGCAGCCTCAGGGGGCTTCGGCGAGCAGTACTTC
CDR3 protein: CASSAASGGFGEQYF

J gene: TRBJ2-1
D gene: TRBD1
V gene: TRBV2
CDR3 length: 14
CDR3 DNA: TGTGCCAGCAACCTGGACAGGTCCTACAATGAGCAGTTCTTC
CDR3 protein: CASNLDRSYNEQFF

J gene: TRBJ1-2
D gene: .
V gene: TRBV20-1
CDR3 length: 10
CDR3 DNA: TGCAGTGCTCACTACTATGGCTACACCTTC
CDR3 protein: CSAHYYGYTF

J gene: TRBJ2-3
D gene: TRBD2
V gene: TRBV4-1
CDR3 length: 16
CDR3 DNA: TGCGCCAGCAGCCAAGTGCTAGCGGAGAGCACAGATACGCAGTATTTT
CDR3 protein: CASSQVLAESTDTQYF

J gene: TRBJ1-2
D gene: .
V gene: TRBV5-1
CDR3 length: 15
CDR3 DNA: TGCGCCAGCAGCCGATCGCCCGGGGAGGACTATGGCTACACCTTC
CDR3 protein: CASSRSPGEDYGYTF

J gene: TRBJ2-5
D gene: TRBD1
V gene: TRBV5-6
CDR3 length: 14
CDR3 DNA: TGTGCCAGCAGCCGACAGGGTGGAGTAGAGACCCAGTACTTC
CDR3 protein: CASSRQGGVETQYF

J gene: TRBJ1-3
D gene: .
V gene: TRBV28
CDR3 length: 12
CDR3 DNA: TGTGCCTCCCGGGTGCCCGGAAACACCATATATTTT
CDR3 protein: CASRVPGNTIYF

J gene: TRBJ1-2
D gene: TRBD1
V gene: TRBV27
CDR3 length: 13
CDR3 DNA: TGTGCCAGCAGAGCAGGGACAGTCTATGGCTACACCTTC
CDR3 protein: CASRAGTVYGYTF

J gene: TRBJ1-1
D gene: TRBD1
V gene: TRBV25-1
CDR3 length: 14
CDR3 DNA: TGTGCCAGCAGCCACAGGGGACAGCGCACTGAAGCTTTCTTT
CDR3 protein: CASSHRGQRTEAFF

J gene: TRBJ2-5
D gene: .
V gene: TRBV29-1
CDR3 length: 12
CDR3 DNA: TGCAGCGTTGGGGGAGTGCGAGAGACCCAGTACTTC
CDR3 protein: CSVGGVRETQYF

J gene: TRBJ2-7
D gene: .
V gene: TRBV19
CDR3 length: 12
CDR3 DNA: TGTGCCAGACGGTCAGGGGACTACGAGCAGTACTTC
CDR3 protein: CARRSGDYEQYF

J gene: TRBJ1-2
D gene: TRBD1
V gene: TRBV6-1
CDR3 length: 17
CDR3 DNA: TGTGCCAGCAGTGGAAAACCGGGACAGCGAACTAACTATGGCTACACCTTC
CDR3 protein: CASSGKPGQRTNYGYTF

J gene: TRBJ1-4
D gene: .
V gene: TRBV4-3
CDR3 length: 12
CDR3 DNA: TGCGCCAGCAGTCGATCGGATGAAAAACTGTTTTTT
CDR3 protein: CASSRSDEKLFF

J gene: TRBJ1-4
D gene: .
V gene: TRBV5-6
CDR3 length: 15
CDR3 DNA: TGTGCCAGCAGCTTACAGGGTGCAACTAATGAAAAACTGTTTTTT
CDR3 protein: CASSLQGATNEKLFF

J gene: TRBJ2-5
D gene: .
V gene: TRBV6-5
CDR3 length: 13
CDR3 DNA: TGTGCCAGCAGTCGACACCTGCAAGAGACCCAGTACTTC
CDR3 protein: CASSRHLQETQYF

J gene: TRBJ1-6
D gene: TRBD1
V gene: TRBV5-4
CDR3 length: 16
CDR3 DNA: TGTGCCAGCAGCCTGGGGACAGGGGCTTATAATTCACCCCTCCACTTT
CDR3 protein: CASSLGTGAYNSPLHF

J gene: TRBJ1-1
D gene: .
V gene: TRBV29-1
CDR3 length: 16
CDR3 DNA: TGCAGCGTTGAAGATCTCCTCTCCGGCGGGCACACTGAAGCTTTCTTT
CDR3 protein: CSVEDLLSGGHTEAFF